The clone carrying this T cell receptor beta chain was recorded a few times. Its cognate antigen is unknown. Semi-nested PCR with Nested Universal Primer A followed constant-region reverse priming of full-length variable regions. TCRdb re-analysed the 5' RACE reads in MiXCR, keeping a single row per CDR3 protein. The repertoire holds approximately 47,000 distinct CDR3 sequences, with roughly 30% as singletons. Broader study findings: Tumor Tregs overlapped most with tumor, then blood, naive CD4+ cells. Whole repertoires were not studied in the larger cohort, only one V-J beta rearrangement.

What was sequenced was naive CD4+ T cells sorted from blood. The subset was: naive CD4+ T cells, CD4+CD45RA+CD25-. This clonotype was sampled from a female donor with breast cancer.

CDR3: CAWNTGQGTEAFF. In DNA, the CDR3 is TGTGCCTGGAACACCGGACAGGGCACTGAAGCTTTCTTT. The chain carries TRBV30 and TRBJ1-1; 8 positions agree with TRBD1. The CDR3 extends over 13 amino acids. From germline, CDR1 is GTSNPN and CDR2 SVGIG (reference sequence). V trimming: 4 bases; J trimming: 4 bases; junction bases outside the gene matches: 5.